The T cell receptor beta chain under discussion was sequenced for a study of blood T cell repertoires in COVID-19. Study in general: Some COVID-19 samples were acute and others convalescent; all came from the United States, Italy and Spain. PBMCs, B-cell-depleted T cells, or T cells were the source of the cDNA or gDNA that made up the material.

Authors' methods: Nucleated cell counts were estimated from reference gene primer amplification. The method was immunoSEQ multiplex PCR; TCRdb's version includes in-frame clones alone and lacks a portion of them. The V and J calls and clone size come from that table; D and trimming were worked out from the DNA. The sample consists of approximately 260,000 clones, 70% to 85% of them appearing once. V lost 3 bases and J lost 6, with 8 bases in between. This CDR3 comprises 12 residues. Per the germline V gene, CDR1 is KGHSH and CDR2 is LQKENI. Sequencing used peripheral blood. This TCR was recovered from a woman older than 75 with active or convalescent COVID-19. J is TRBJ1-2 and V is TRBV18; D is perhaps TRBD1 (6 bases). CDR3 coding DNA: TGTGCCAGCTCACCTCAGGGGAATGGCTACACCTTC. Translated, it gives CASSPQGNGYTF. The full variable domain, with the rest looked up from reference TRBV18 and TRBJ1-2, is NAGVMQNPRHLVRRRGQEARLRCSPMKGHSHVYWYRQLPEEGLKFMVYLQKENIIDESGMPKERFSAEFPKEGPSILRIQQVVRGDSAAYFCASSPQGNGYTFGSGTRLTVV.